This TCR beta chain was documented in a study of patients and donors after allogeneic stem cell transplantation. CDR1 and CDR2 from the germline V gene are MDHEN and SYDVKM. Trimming removed 5 bases from V and 5 bases from J, with 18 bases in between. The CDR3 is 15 residues long. TCRdb re-called the RT-PCR reads through MiXCR, storing one row per CDR3 protein. The sample has hundreds of thousands of distinct CDR3 sequences; roughly 17% are singletons. The receptor was isolated from a human donor who was either an allogeneic HSCT recipient or a stem cell or donor lymphocyte infusion donor (not recorded which). It is not recorded whose cells these are; they may come from a transplant donor. The J gene is TRBJ2-5, the V gene TRBV28; D possibly corresponds to TRBD1 (5 bases). The sequenced material came from blood, either unsorted or a sorted T cell fraction (not recorded which). CDR3 nucleotides: TGTGCCAGCAGTCTCCAGCCTACAGGCCAGGAGACCCAGTACTTC. Its translation is CASSLQPTGQETQYF.